This TCR beta chain stems from a study of PD-1 blockade in classical Hodgkin lymphoma. Study at large: Patients had nivolumab dosed at 3 mg/kg, delivered intravenously every 2 weeks.

The protocol was immunoSEQ multiplex PCR, while the TCRdb copy is restricted to in-frame clones and leaves out a portion. The sample lists about 94,000 clones, 90% to 95% seen once, with around 2% in the top ten. V was pared by 5 bases and J by 4 bases, with 13 bases between. CDR3 size: 14 residues. Germline CDR1 reads SGHVS; CDR2 reads FNYEAQ. Study-wide findings and caveats: By C4D1 there was a significant rise in CD4+ TCR diversity but not in CD8+ TCR diversity. Later analyses included only patients treated at least 1 year post-ASCT. Patients with a complete response exhibited baseline diversity comparable to newly diagnosed patients.

As concerns this clone: Its antigen is not identified.

As for time point: cycle 4 day 1 (C4D1), after less than 7 weeks of nivolumab. In every patient, relapse followed autologous stem cell transplantation, while exposure to brentuximab vedotin differed. The sequence was collected from a human donor with classical Hodgkin lymphoma. This chain links TRBV7-6 with TRBJ2-3; D call uncertain. The material sequenced was peripheral blood mononuclear cells (PBMCs), taken before the fourth cycle of nivolumab. The CDR3, as DNA: TGTGCCAGCAGCGCCGGGTTTTTTGCAGATACGCAGTATTTT. Amino acid sequence: CASSAGFFADTQYF.